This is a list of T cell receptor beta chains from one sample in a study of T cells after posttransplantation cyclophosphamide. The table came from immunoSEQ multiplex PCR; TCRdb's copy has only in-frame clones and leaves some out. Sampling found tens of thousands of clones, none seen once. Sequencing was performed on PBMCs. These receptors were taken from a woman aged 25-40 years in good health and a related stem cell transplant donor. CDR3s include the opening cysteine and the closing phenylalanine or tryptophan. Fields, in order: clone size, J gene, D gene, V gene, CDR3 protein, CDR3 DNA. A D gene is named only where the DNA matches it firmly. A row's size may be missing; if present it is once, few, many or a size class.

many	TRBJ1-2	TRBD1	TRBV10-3	CAISGQGDGYTF	TGTGCCATCAGCGGACAGGGGGATGGCTACACCTTC
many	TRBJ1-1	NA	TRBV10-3	CAISPAGTNTEAFF	TGTGCCATCTCCCCTGCGGGGACGAACACTGAAGCTTTCTTT
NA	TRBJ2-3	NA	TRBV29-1	CSVEPRGSTDTQYF	TGCAGCGTTGAACCCCGGGGGAGCACAGATACGCAGTATTTT
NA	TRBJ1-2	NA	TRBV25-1	CASSDGGSYSGYTF	TGTGCCAGCAGTGACGGGGGGTCCTACTCTGGCTACACCTTC
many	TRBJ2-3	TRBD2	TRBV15	CATSRDGLADTQYF	TGTGCCACCAGCAGAGATGGACTAGCAGATACGCAGTATTTT
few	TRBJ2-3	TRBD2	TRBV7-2	CASSPVAGAGGTDTQYF	TGTGCCAGCAGCCCCGTAGCGGGGGCCGGGGGCACAGATACGCAGTATTTT
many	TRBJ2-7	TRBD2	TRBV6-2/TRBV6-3	CASRELAGNDEQYF	TGTGCCAGCAGGGAACTAGCGGGTAACGACGAGCAGTACTTC
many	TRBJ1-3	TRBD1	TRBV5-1	CASSGTAGNTIYF	TGCGCCAGCAGCGGGACAGCTGGAAACACCATATATTTT
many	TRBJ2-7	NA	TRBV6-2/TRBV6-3	CASSYPDEQYF	TGTGCCAGCAGTTACCCCGACGAGCAGTACTTC
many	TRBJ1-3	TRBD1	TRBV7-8	CASSFQTDRLHTIYF	TGTGCCAGCAGCTTCCAGACGGACAGGTTACACACCATATATTTT
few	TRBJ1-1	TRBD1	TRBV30	CAWSAPDRAKNTEAFF	TGTGCCTGGAGTGCGCCCGACAGGGCGAAGAACACTGAAGCTTTCTTT
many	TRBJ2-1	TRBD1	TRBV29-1	CSAQTGGNNEQFF	TGCAGCGCTCAGACAGGGGGAAACAATGAGCAGTTCTTC
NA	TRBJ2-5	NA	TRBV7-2	CASSKRGSQETQYF	TGTGCCAGCAGCAAACGGGGATCCCAAGAGACCCAGTACTTC
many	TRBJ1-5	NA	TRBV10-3	CAISVDRSQDQPQHF	TGTGCCATCAGTGTAGACAGAAGTCAGGATCAGCCCCAGCATTTT
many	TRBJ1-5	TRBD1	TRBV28	CASSFSVFGTGVGQPQHF	TGTGCCAGCAGTTTTTCCGTCTTCGGGACAGGGGTCGGTCAGCCCCAGCATTTT
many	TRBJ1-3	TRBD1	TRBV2	CASKIQGPGNTIYF	TGTGCCAGCAAGATACAGGGGCCAGGAAACACCATATATTTT
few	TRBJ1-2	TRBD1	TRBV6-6	CASSYSPGGSGYTF	TGTGCCAGCAGTTACTCGCCAGGGGGAAGTGGCTACACCTTC
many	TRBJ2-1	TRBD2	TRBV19	CASSILAGGIEQFF	TGTGCCAGTAGTATCCTAGCGGGGGGAATAGAGCAGTTCTTC
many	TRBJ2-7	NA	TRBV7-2	CASSLRLFPYEQYF	TGTGCCAGCAGCTTACGACTATTTCCCTACGAGCAGTACTTC
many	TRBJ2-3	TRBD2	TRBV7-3	CASSPTSGDVTDTQYF	TGTGCCAGCAGCCCCACTAGCGGGGACGTCACAGATACGCAGTATTTT
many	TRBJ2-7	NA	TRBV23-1	CASSQSKGYEQYF	TGCGCCAGCAGTCAATCGAAGGGTTACGAGCAGTACTTC
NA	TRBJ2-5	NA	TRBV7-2	CASSLERRGTETQYF	TGTGCCAGCAGCTTAGAAAGAAGGGGCACGGAGACCCAGTACTTC
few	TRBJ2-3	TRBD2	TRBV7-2	CASRRTSGSRTDTQYF	TGTGCCAGCAGAAGGACTAGCGGGTCTCGCACAGATACGCAGTATTTT
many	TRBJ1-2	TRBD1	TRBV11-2	CASSLADRAGYTF	TGTGCCAGCAGCTTAGCCGACAGGGCGGGCTACACCTTC
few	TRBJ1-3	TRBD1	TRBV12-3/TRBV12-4	CASSPLTGNPGNTIYF	TGTGCCAGCAGTCCCTTGACAGGGAACCCTGGAAACACCATATATTTT
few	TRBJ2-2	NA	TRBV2	CASSYRDGSGELFF	TGTGCCAGCAGTTACAGGGATGGGAGCGGGGAGCTGTTTTTT
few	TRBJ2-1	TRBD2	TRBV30	CAWLAGGYNEQFF	TGTGCCTGGCTAGCGGGGGGCTACAATGAGCAGTTCTTC
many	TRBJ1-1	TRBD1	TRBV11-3	CASSLAAGGNTEAFF	TGTGCCAGCAGCTTAGCTGCAGGGGGTAACACTGAAGCTTTCTTT
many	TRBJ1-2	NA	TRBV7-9	CASSSSHMGHYGYTF	TGTGCCAGCAGCTCGTCACATATGGGGCACTATGGCTACACCTTC
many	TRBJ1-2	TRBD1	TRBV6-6	CASSYEGAIGYTF	TGTGCCAGCAGTTACGAGGGGGCCATTGGCTACACCTTC
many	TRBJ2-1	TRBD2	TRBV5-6	CASSLDGTSALGEQFF	TGTGCCAGCAGCTTGGATGGGACTAGCGCCCTCGGTGAGCAGTTCTTC
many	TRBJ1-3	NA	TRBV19	CASSIARAGNTIYF	TGTGCCAGTAGTATAGCCAGGGCTGGAAACACCATATATTTT
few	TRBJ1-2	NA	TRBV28	CASTGEHGYTF	TGTGCCAGCACAGGGGAGCATGGCTACACCTTC
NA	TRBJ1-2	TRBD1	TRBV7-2	CASSWGTGGDGYTF	TGTGCCAGCAGCTGGGGGACAGGGGGCGATGGCTACACCTTC
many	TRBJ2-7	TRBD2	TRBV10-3	CAISEIAGVTYEQYF	TGTGCCATCAGTGAGATAGCGGGGGTGACCTACGAGCAGTACTTC
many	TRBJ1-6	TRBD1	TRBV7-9	CASSSKGNAGGGNSPLHF	TGTGCCAGCAGCTCTAAGGGGAACGCAGGGGGAGGGAATTCACCCCTCCACTTT
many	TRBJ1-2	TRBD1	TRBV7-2	CASSLVPRDSYGYTF	TGTGCCAGCAGCTTAGTTCCCCGGGACAGCTATGGCTACACCTTC
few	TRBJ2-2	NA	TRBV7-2	CASSSYTGELFF	TGTGCCAGCAGCTCGTACACCGGGGAGCTGTTTTTT
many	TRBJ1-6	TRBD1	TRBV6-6	CASSSQGQGIASPLHF	TGTGCCAGCAGTTCGCAGGGACAGGGTATCGCTTCACCCCTCCACTTT
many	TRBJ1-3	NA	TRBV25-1	CASSESGFSGNTIYF	TGTGCCAGCAGTGAGTCAGGGTTCTCTGGAAACACCATATATTTT
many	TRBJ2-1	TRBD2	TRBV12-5	CASADAGGPDNEQFF	TGTGCTAGTGCCGACGCGGGGGGGCCAGACAATGAGCAGTTCTTC
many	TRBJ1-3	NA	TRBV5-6	CASSSRGHLFSGNTIYF	TGTGCCAGCAGCTCGAGGGGACACCTCTTCTCTGGAAACACCATATATTTT
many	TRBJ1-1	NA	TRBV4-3	CASSRTEMNTEAFF	TGCGCCAGCAGCCGGACAGAGATGAACACTGAAGCTTTCTTT
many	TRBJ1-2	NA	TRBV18	CASSSLGAYGYTF	TGTGCCAGCTCATCACTGGGGGCCTATGGCTACACCTTC
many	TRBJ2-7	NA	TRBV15	CATSREKAGLYEQYF	TGTGCCACCAGCAGAGAGAAGGCAGGGTTATACGAGCAGTACTTC
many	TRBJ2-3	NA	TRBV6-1	CASSGTGRADTQYF	TGTGCCAGCAGTGGAACCGGGCGGGCAGATACGCAGTATTTT
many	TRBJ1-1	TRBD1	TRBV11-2	CASSFQGVLEAFF	TGTGCCAGCAGCTTCCAGGGGGTTCTTGAAGCTTTCTTT
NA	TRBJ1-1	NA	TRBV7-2	CASSSRGYTEAFF	TGTGCCAGCAGCTCAAGGGGGTACACTGAAGCTTTCTTT
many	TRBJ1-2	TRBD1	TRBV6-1	CASSVNLLRPDRVYGYTF	TGTGCCAGCAGTGTTAACCTCCTCCGCCCGGACAGGGTCTATGGCTACACCTTC